Sequencing of this T cell receptor beta chain was carried out in a study of response to subunit inactivated influenza vaccine. The CDR3 extends over 14 amino acids. Trimming pared 4 bases from V and 6 bases from J, leaving 14 bases between. Germline V gene data show CDR1 as SGHRS and CDR2 as YFSETQ. Study-wide points: Authors suggested each seasonal influenza vaccination recruits few new T cells.

On this clonotype itself: Its antigen is undetermined.

TCRdb recomputed calls from the RT-PCR reads with MiXCR, one row per CDR3 protein. The sample holds about 800,000 distinct CDR3 sequences, 21% seen once. The specimen comprised PBMCs from blood, sampled less than 6 days after vaccination. V and J are TRBV5-1 and TRBJ2-1, with TRBD1 as a possible D gene (5 bases). The sequence was collected from a man aged 50 to 59 who received an inactivated influenza vaccine. The CDR3 spells CASSPGPLPNEQFF. The CDR3 coding sequence is TGCGCCAGCAGCCCAGGGCCCCTTCCCAATGAGCAGTTCTTC.